This T cell receptor (beta chain) was recorded in a study of cytomegalovirus exposure and HLA in healthy donors. With regard to this clone: Antigen specificity is unknown.

Vbeta (60) and Jbeta (13) primers were used in the PCR. Some clones are missing from TCRdb's copy, which holds only in-frame ones; the method was immunoSEQ multiplex PCR. This table holds about 140,000 clones, roughly four fifths found once. General study findings and limits: High sensitivity and specificity were reportedly achieved when the classifier diagnosed cytomegalovirus status.

V lost 6 bases to trimming and J lost 10 bases; unmatched junction nucleotides: 9. The germline gives CDR1 MNHEY, CDR2 SMNVEV (reference sequence). The CDR3 has 13 amino acids. The chain employs TRBV27 and TRBJ1-1; TRBD1 matches 9 bases. The TCR sequence derives from a man between 18 and 35 years old in good health and CMV-seropositive. The sequenced material came from PBMCs. For the CDR3, the DNA is TGTGCCAGCAGCACTACAGGGGGCTACCGAGCTTTCTTT. It translates to CASSTTGGYRAFF.